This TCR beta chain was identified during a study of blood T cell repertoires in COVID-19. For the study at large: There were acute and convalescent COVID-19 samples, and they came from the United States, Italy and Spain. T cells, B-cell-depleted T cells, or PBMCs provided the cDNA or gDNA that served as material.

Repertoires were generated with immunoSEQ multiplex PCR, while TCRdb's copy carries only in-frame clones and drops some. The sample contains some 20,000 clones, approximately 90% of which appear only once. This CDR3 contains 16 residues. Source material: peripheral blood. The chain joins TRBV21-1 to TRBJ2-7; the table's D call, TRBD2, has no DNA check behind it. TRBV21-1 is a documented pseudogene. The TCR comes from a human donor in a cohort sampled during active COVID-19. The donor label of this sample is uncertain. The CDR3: CASSKVRRPRAYEQYF. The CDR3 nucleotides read TGTGCCAGCAGCAAAGTAAGGCGGCCGAGAGCCTACGAGCAGTACTTC.